One sample yielded the 29 T cell receptor beta chains listed below, sequenced in a study of control samples from healthy donors and cancer patients. Some clones are missing from TCRdb's copy, which holds only in-frame ones; the method was immunoSEQ multiplex PCR. The table includes fewer than 90,000 clones, over 75% detected once. Sequencing was done on a sample of blood. These receptors were obtained from a man between 50 and 59 years old in good health.

This rearrangement joins TRBV2 to TRBJ1-2; maybe TRBD1 (6 bases). Trimming shortened V by 6 bases and J by 1 base, and 12 bases separated the two germline ends. The germline gives CDR1 SNHLY, CDR2 FYNNEI. CDR3 length: 14 residues. The CDR3 DNA reads as TGTGCCAGCAGGCTACCACAGGGTAACTATGGCTACACCTTC. Translated: CASRLPQGNYGYTF.

This chain links TRBV11-2 with TRBJ2-7; 8 nucleotides line up with TRBD1. There are 15 residues in the CDR3. Trimming removed 5 bases from V and 2 bases from J; junction bases left unmatched: 8. CDR1 SGHAT and CDR2 FQNNGV come from the germline V gene. CDR3 loop: CASSLAGTGPYEQYF. The CDR3 DNA reads as TGTGCCAGCAGCCTAGCTGGGACAGGACCCTACGAGCAGTACTTC.

The chain employs TRBV10-2 and TRBJ2-7, with 7 bases identical to TRBD2. This CDR3 spans 12 amino acids. J lost 3 bases, V lost 5 bases, and 1 base had no gene match. Germline V gene data show CDR1 as WSHSY and CDR2 as SAAADI. The CDR3 sequence: CASSQRGYEQYF. CDR3 DNA: TGCGCCAGCAGTCAGCGGGGCTACGAGCAGTACTTC.

The chain carries TRBV11-3 and TRBJ1-1; TRBD1 might be the D (6 bases). Germline-derived CDR1 and CDR2 are SGHNT and YENEEA. There are 15 residues in the CDR3. Trimming removed 5 bases at V and 2 bases at J, with 15 bases between. CDR3 sequence reads: CASSIAGTQNTEAFF. The CDR3 bases are TGTGCCAGCAGCATCGCCGGGACACAAAACACTGAAGCTTTCTTT.

The chain recombines TRBV10-3 with TRBJ2-3, with 7 nucleotides matching TRBD2. CDR1 is ENHRY, CDR2 SYGVKD, per germline. The CDR3 sequence is 15 residues long. After removal of 7 bases from V and 4 bases from J, the junction contained 11 bases not matched to a gene. The CDR3 sequence: CAINPTSRRADTQYF. The CDR3 nucleotides are TGTGCCATCAACCCGACTAGCCGGAGAGCAGATACGCAGTATTTT.

The rearrangement uses TRBV30 and TRBJ2-5, with D possibly called TRBD1 or TRBD2 (6 bases each). This CDR3 spans 15 amino acids. V was shortened by 4 bases and J by 5 bases, with 20 bases between the two germline ends. Germline CDR1 reads GTSNPN; CDR2 reads SVGIG (reference sequence). CDR3 amino acids: CAWKEGGWIGETQYF. The CDR3 nucleotides read TGTGCCTGGAAGGAGGGGGGATGGATAGGGGAGACCCAGTACTTC. The entire variable domain, with the rest obtained from reference TRBV30 and TRBJ2-5, is as follows: SQTIHQWPATLVQPVGSPLSLECTVEGTSNPNLYWYRQAAGRGLQLLFYSVGIGQISSEVPQNLSASRPQDRQFILSSKKLLLSDSGFYLCAWKEGGWIGETQYFGPGTRLLVL.

CDR3 loop: CASSLQGGPAGNEQFF. Written as DNA, the CDR3 is TGTGCCAGCAGTTTACAGGGTGGCCCAGCGGGCAATGAGCAGTTCTTC. The chain couples TRBV27 to TRBJ2-1; TRBD2 might be the D (6 bases). V dropped 2 bases and J dropped 6 bases, with 17 bases sitting between them. This CDR3 contains 16 residues. CDR1 and CDR2 (germline): MNHEY, SMNVEV (reference sequence).

This clone showed up just once. The chain uses TRBV5-5 and TRBJ1-6, with D unresolved. V was pared by 3 bases and J by 8 bases, with 12 bases between. CDR1 is SGHKS and CDR2 is YYEKEE in the germline V gene (reference sequence). The CDR3 has 14 amino acids. The CDR3 loop reads CASSSSALDSPLHF. For the CDR3, the DNA is TGTGCCAGCAGCTCGAGTGCGCTTGATTCACCCCTCCACTTT.

The chain joins TRBV11-2 to TRBJ2-5; the D gene is possibly TRBD2 (6 bases). Germline-derived CDR1 and CDR2 are SGHAT and FQNNGV. The ends were cut back, 0 bases at V and 0 bases at J, with 17 bases in the middle. This CDR3 has 18 residues. CDR3 residues: CASSLESVSGGYQETQYF. CDR3 coding DNA: TGTGCCAGCAGCTTAGAATCAGTTAGCGGAGGGTACCAAGAGACCCAGTACTTC.

A note on this clone: At the DNA level, this CDR3 is encoded by other sequences in the same sample as well. V is TRBV19 and J is TRBJ1-3; no clear D gene. The germline V and J ends were trimmed by 3 bases and 1 base, with 7 bases remaining between them. There are 14 residues in the CDR3. Germline-derived CDR1 and CDR2 are LNHDA and SQIVND (reference sequence). In nucleotides, the CDR3 is TGTGCCAGTAGTATTACCGGGTCTGGAAACACCATATATTTT. It codes for CASSITGSGNTIYF. The variable domain in full, completed from reference TRBV19 and TRBJ1-3, reads DGGITQSPKYLFRKEGQNVTLSCEQNLNHDAMYWYRQDPGQGLRLIYYSQIVNDFQKGDIAEGYSVSREKKESFPLTVTSAQKNPTAFYLCASSITGSGNTIYFGEGSWLTVV.

The chain carries TRBV9 and TRBJ1-2; no clear D gene. The V gene lost 4 bases and the J gene lost 7 bases, with 17 bases spanning the gap. CDR1 is SGDLS and CDR2 is YYNGEE in the germline V gene. The CDR3 runs to 14 residues. CDR3 loop: CASSNPGGYGGYTF. The CDR3 coding sequence is TGTGCCAGCAGCAACCCAGGAGGATATGGTGGCTACACCTTC.

The chain has TRBV5-1 and TRBJ1-5; tentative D call: TRBD1 (5 bases). The V end lost 0 bases, the J end lost 6 bases, and 13 bases lay between the germline ends. The length of the CDR3 is 15 residues. Germline loops: CDR1 SGHRS, CDR2 YFSETQ. CDR3 sequence (DNA): TGCGCCAGCAGCTTGGCGGGGGAATCAGGTCAGCCCCAGCATTTT. Translation: CASSLAGESGQPQHF.

Written as DNA, the CDR3 is TGTGCCAGCAGCGTGGGGGGGTCGGTTACTGAAGCTTTCTTT. Translated: CASSVGGSVTEAFF. The chain combines TRBV7-8 with TRBJ1-1, with D perhaps TRBD1 (5 bases). Germline CDR1 and CDR2: SGHVS and FQNEAQ. V was cut by 5 bases and J by 5 bases, with 15 bases left in between. The CDR3 is 14 residues long.

This rearrangement joins TRBV7-2 to TRBJ2-1; 12 nucleotides match TRBD2. CDR1 is SGHTA and CDR2 is FQGNSA in the germline V gene. The CDR3 runs 15 residues. V gave up 6 bases and J gave up 4 bases; unmatched junction bases: 4. CDR3 DNA: TGTGCCAGCAGGTGGACTAGCGGGGCATACAATGAGCAGTTCTTC. It encodes CASRWTSGAYNEQFF. Combining the CDR3 with reference TRBV7-2 and TRBJ2-1 gives the whole variable domain GAGVSQSPSNKVTEKGKDVELRCDPISGHTALYWYRQSLGQGLEFLIYFQGNSAPDKSGLPSDRFSAERTGGSVSTLTIQRTQQEDSAVYLCASRWTSGAYNEQFFGPGTRLTVL.

This rearrangement joins TRBV9 to TRBJ2-1; 8 bases are a match to TRBD2. J was trimmed by 0 bases and V by 4 bases; bases with no gene match: 3. Germline loops: CDR1 SGDLS, CDR2 YYNGEE. This CDR3 comprises 15 residues. In DNA form, the CDR3 reads TGTGCCAGCAGCACCAGCGGGAGCTCCTACAATGAGCAGTTCTTC. Translating gives CASSTSGSSYNEQFF.

This clone was seen only a few times. The chain joins TRBV4-3 to TRBJ1-1, with D possibly TRBD1 on 6 matching bases. This CDR3 contains 13 residues. V gave up 1 base and J gave up 8 bases, with 11 bases separating them. CDR1 and CDR2 from the germline V gene are LGHNA and YSLEER. The DNA of the CDR3 is TGCGCCAGCAGCCAAGGGTTTGGGACAGAAGCTTTCTTT. Protein sequence: CASSQGFGTEAFF.

The rearrangement joins TRBV12-3 or TRBV12-4 to TRBJ2-4; no firm D call. The CDR3 runs to 13 residues. V was trimmed by 7 bases and J by 5 bases, leaving 12 bases between them. The CDR3 bases are TGTGCCAGCACCGTAAATTGGGAAAACATTCAGTACTTC. It codes for CASTVNWENIQYF.

The chain is built from TRBV27 and TRBJ2-1; TRBD1 aligns across 7 bases. Germline CDR1 is MNHEY and CDR2 is SMNVEV (reference sequence). The CDR3 has 14 amino acids. V was pared by 6 bases and J by 3 bases, with 5 bases of the junction left unmatched. Here the CDR3 DNA reads TGTGCCAGCAGCCACCGGGACAGCTACAATGAGCAGTTCTTC. This translates into CASSHRDSYNEQFF.

V and J are TRBV4-3 and TRBJ2-1, with TRBD2 identical over 10 bases. CDR3 length: 15 residues. Trimming at V came to 4 bases and at J to 6 bases, leaving 6 bases not matched to a gene. Germline CDR1 LGHNA, CDR2 YSLEER. This CDR3 reads CASSPLAGDGNEQFF. DNA of the CDR3: TGCGCCAGCAGCCCGCTAGCGGGAGACGGCAATGAGCAGTTCTTC.

The chain employs TRBV2 and TRBJ1-2; D is undetermined. V lost 1 base to trimming and J lost 3 bases, with 6 bases between them. CDR3 length: 13 amino acids. CDR1 is SNHLY and CDR2 is FYNNEI in the germline V gene. This CDR3 is CASSEGNHYGYTF. The DNA for the CDR3 is TGTGCCAGCAGTGAAGGCAACCACTATGGCTACACCTTC.

The CDR3 DNA follows: TGCGCCAGCAGCGCGGGACAGACCGGGGATACGCAGTATTTT. It codes for CASSAGQTGDTQYF. The rearrangement uses TRBV5-1 and TRBJ2-3, with TRBD1 as a possible D gene (7 bases). This CDR3 spans 14 amino acids. Germline values: CDR1 SGHRS, CDR2 YFSETQ. V shed 4 bases and J shed 6 bases, with 15 bases lying between them.

This chain links TRBV30 with TRBJ2-1, with TRBD2 identical over 10 bases. The CDR3 runs 14 residues. Germline V CDR1 and CDR2: GTSNPN, SVGIG (reference sequence). After removal of 0 bases from V and 8 bases from J, the junction contained 4 bases not matched to a gene. This CDR3 reads CAWSVLAGLDEQFF. CDR3 sequence (DNA): TGTGCCTGGAGTGTACTAGCGGGACTGGATGAGCAGTTCTTC.

This clone has only a few counts. This rearrangement joins TRBV5-6 to TRBJ1-1, with 10 bases aligning to TRBD1. The CDR3 totals 14 residues. The V gene's germline CDR1 is SGHDT and CDR2 YYEEEE. Unmatched junction bases numbered 2, after V lost 3 bases and J lost 3 bases. The CDR3 reads CASSSTGGDTEAFF. CDR3 in DNA: TGTGCCAGCAGCTCGACAGGGGGCGACACTGAAGCTTTCTTT. Drawing the rest from reference TRBV5-6 and TRBJ1-1, the complete variable domain is DAGVTQSPTHLIKTRGQQVTLRCSPKSGHDTVSWYQQALGQGPQFIFQYYEEEERQRGNFPDRFSGHQFPNYSSELNVNALLLGDSALYLCASSSTGGDTEAFFGQGTRLTVV.

This clone was seen only a few times. This chain connects TRBV30 to TRBJ2-5, with 11 bases identical to TRBD2. V gave up 1 base and J gave up 2 bases; unmatched junction bases: 3. The CDR3 contains 15 residues. The germline CDR1 and CDR2 sequences are GTSNPN and SVGIG (reference sequence). CDR3 region: CAWSGLAGGQETQYF. The DNA for the CDR3 is TGTGCCTGGAGTGGGCTAGCGGGAGGACAAGAGACCCAGTACTTC.

This clone came up once. V is TRBV9 and J is TRBJ2-3; D unresolved. The CDR3 contains 14 residues. Germline lookup yields CDR1 SGDLS and CDR2 YYNGEE. V lost 2 bases and J 4 bases, leaving 11 bases between the germline ends. CDR3 loop: CASSVGSIADTQYF. The DNA of the CDR3 is TGTGCCAGCAGCGTCGGTTCTATTGCAGATACGCAGTATTTT.

The chain links TRBV2 to TRBJ2-7; the D is unclear. Trimming stripped 8 bases from V and 4 bases from J, with 12 bases between. The CDR3 runs 12 residues. Germline V gene sequence: CDR1 SNHLY, CDR2 FYNNEI. The CDR3 sequence: CASSRDGYEQYF. Here the CDR3 DNA reads TGTGCCAGCTCTAGGGATGGGTACGAGCAGTACTTC. Based on the CDR3 plus reference TRBV2 and TRBJ2-7, the full variable domain is EPEVTQTPSHQVTQMGQEVILRCVPISNHLYFYWYRQILGQKVEFLVSFYNNEISEKSEIFDDQFSVERPDGSNFTLKIRSTKLEDSAMYFCASSRDGYEQYFGPGTRLTVT.

This chain uses TRBV3-1 (or the pseudogene TRBV3-2) with TRBJ2-1; D remains ambiguous. Per the germline V gene, CDR1 is LGHDT and CDR2 is YNNKEL (reference sequence). V dropped 1 base and J dropped 10 bases, with 17 bases sitting between them. The CDR3 is made up of 15 amino acids. This CDR3 is CASSQGQDLWSEQFF. The CDR3 coding sequence is TGTGCCAGCAGCCAAGGTCAGGATCTCTGGAGCGAGCAGTTCTTC.

The genes are TRBV5-8 and TRBJ1-1; D is ambiguous. The V gene lost 6 bases and the J gene lost 3 bases, with 6 bases spanning the gap. The CDR3 length is 11 residues. The germline V gene encodes CDR1 SGHTS and CDR2 YDEGEE. The CDR3 DNA reads as TGTGCCAGCACCACGGACACTGAAGCTTTCTTT. Residues: CASTTDTEAFF.

The gene calls are TRBV27 and TRBJ2-3, with D uncertain. This CDR3 comprises 14 residues. Trimming left V 5 bases short and J 1 base short, with 10 bases between. Germline V CDR1 and CDR2: MNHEY, SMNVEV (reference sequence). CDR3 sequence reads: CASSRVVRTDTQYF. The CDR3 region has the DNA TGTGCCAGCAGTAGGGTAGTTCGCACAGATACGCAGTATTTT.